This T cell receptor (beta chain) emerged from a study of cytomegalovirus exposure and HLA in healthy donors. Study details: A later analysis reported the 120 or so validation repertoires used the same platform as the 500 to 800 first-cohort repertoires. Study-wide results and limits: 150 or so TCR beta chains were listed as cytomegalovirus-associated. It was reported that the classifier diagnosed cytomegalovirus status with high specificity and sensitivity in both the original and validation cohorts.

Germline trimming cut 4 bases from V and 0 bases from J; bases unmatched to any gene: 11. Germline CDR1 is SNHLY and CDR2 is FYNNEI. The CDR3 sequence is 19 residues long. Repertoires were generated with immunoSEQ multiplex PCR, while TCRdb's copy carries only in-frame clones and drops some. Of under 150,000 clones listed, around nine tenths are singletons. As concerns this clone: Antigen specificity is unknown.

The TCR was taken from a man between 18 and 35 years old in good health and CMV-seropositive. The sequencing sample was made of PBMCs. The chain has TRBV2 and TRBJ2-7; TRBD2 matches 14 bases. DNA for the CDR3: TGTGCCAGCAGTGGTGCGGGGGGACTAGCGGGAGTTACCTCCTACGAGCAGTACTTC. Translation gives CASSGAGGLAGVTSYEQYF.